This record looks at one T cell receptor (beta chain) sequence and its context. What it recognizes is unknown. This sample is drawn from a study of cytomegalovirus exposure and HLA in healthy donors. Study conclusions and caveats: The authors enumerated roughly 180 TCR beta chains as linked to cytomegalovirus.

The CDR3 has 12 amino acids. In germline, CDR1 is MNHEY, CDR2 SVGAGI. The ends were cut back, 4 bases at V and 7 bases at J, with 7 bases in the middle. Assay: immunoSEQ multiplex PCR; the TCRdb copy retains only in-frame clones and omits some. This table has under 250,000 clones, about 89% appearing once. Sequenced material: PBMCs. The receptor's source is a woman between 18 and 29 years old in good health and CMV-seronegative. This chain uses TRBV6-5 with TRBJ2-2; D possibly corresponds to TRBD2 (6 bases). CDR3 in DNA: TGTGCCAGCAGTTTGCGGGGCGGGGAGCTGTTTTTT. Translation: CASSLRGGELFF.